The entry below describes one T cell receptor (beta chain). Its antigen is as yet unknown. These data originate in a study of cytomegalovirus exposure and HLA in healthy donors. The PCR made use of 60 Vbeta and 13 Jbeta primers. This table comes from immunoSEQ multiplex PCR, and its TCRdb copy is limited to in-frame clones, with some not included. The sample shows some 160,000 clones, 70% to 85% of them seen only once. Germline trimming cut 3 bases from V and 5 bases from J; bases unmatched to any gene: 15. The CDR3 extends over 17 amino acids. Looked up from germline, CDR1 is SGHDT and CDR2 is YYEEEE. Study-wide findings and caveats: Sequencing likely caused a cluster of highly shared sequence variants. Trimming of TCR beta V- and J-genes showed a link, identified in a later analysis, to a missense DCLRE1C variant.

Source material: PBMCs. This receptor was taken from a man aged 45-65 years in good health and CMV-seropositive. The chain combines TRBV5-6 with TRBJ2-5, with 8 bases identical to TRBD2. The CDR3 loop reads CASSSGAAGGVGETQYF. CDR3 nucleotide sequence: TGTGCCAGCAGCTCTGGGGCTGCGGGAGGAGTGGGGGAGACCCAGTACTTC.